The clone carrying this T cell receptor beta chain was seen many times. Its antigen is still unknown. Each CDR3 protein gets one entry after TCRdb re-called the 5' RACE reads with MiXCR. The repertoire holds 95,000 or so distinct CDR3 sequences, roughly 4% seen once, with roughly 6.4% in the top ten. This sample was taken from a study of neurological immune-mediated disorders. The overall study: The multiple sclerosis group of approximately 35 included 31 relapsing-remitting and 3 secondary progressive patients.

Study-wide findings and caveats: No clinical or MRI feature was associated with the multiple sclerosis repertoire cluster.

The CDR3 has 15 amino acids. Trimming stripped 0 bases from V and 1 base from J, with 9 bases between. Germline V lookup: CDR1 SGHRS, CDR2 YFSETQ. The chain joins TRBV5-1 to TRBJ2-3; D is unclear. The clonotype originates from a woman aged 18-29 years with multiple sclerosis. Sequencing was carried out using PBMCs. DNA for the CDR3: TGCGCCAGCAGCTTGGTTGGGTACGGCACAGATACGCAGTATTTT. Encoded protein: CASSLVGYGTDTQYF.